The rows below give T cell receptor beta chains drawn from one sample of a study of T cell responses to AZD1222 COVID-19 vaccine. Libraries were prepared by immunoSEQ multiplex PCR; TCRdb keeps only in-frame clonotypes and omits some of them. The sample lists about 100,000 clones, approximately 90% occurring once. This specimen was peripheral blood, taken 28 days after the second AZD1222 dose. These receptors were taken from an adult who received the AZD1222 COVID-19 vaccine. CDR3s include the opening cysteine and the closing phenylalanine or tryptophan. Rows give clone size only sometimes, using once, few, many, or a class for an expanded clone.

v_call,j_call,clone_size,cdr3_aa
TRBV10-3,TRBJ2-7,-,CAISGTGTVYEQYF
TRBV10-2,TRBJ1-3,-,CASSEPFVTGGNTIYF
TRBV3-1/TRBV3-2,TRBJ1-3,-,CASSPNPSGNTIYF
TRBV6-1,TRBJ1-2,-,CASSEAVDGYGYTF
TRBV7-6,TRBJ1-3,few,CASSGTTDFSGNTIYF
TRBV10-1,TRBJ1-5,few,CARSGGCQHF
TRBV5-1,TRBJ2-1,-,CASSLGRDRGVYNEQFF
TRBV30,TRBJ1-2,-,CAWSVHRSFYGYTF
TRBV9,TRBJ2-7,-,CASSVGLAGEQYF
TRBV19,TRBJ1-6,-,CASSVRADNSPLHF
TRBV6-4,TRBJ1-2,-,CASSDFPTDINYGYTF
TRBV10-2,TRBJ2-7,-,CASISPAGDEQYF
TRBV6-1,TRBJ1-5,-,CASSEGQSNQPQHF
TRBV5-1,TRBJ2-1,-,CASSLVTVNEQFF
TRBV6-1,TRBJ2-1,-,CASSERLGSSGYNEQFF
TRBV7-9,TRBJ1-1,-,CASSFGSTIEAFF
TRBV5-4,TRBJ2-2,-,CASRTGTGVTGELFF
TRBV12-3/TRBV12-4,TRBJ1-1,-,CASSPRQVAEAFF
TRBV7-2,TRBJ2-1,once,CASSFSGRRSNEQFF
TRBV28,TRBJ2-3,-,CASSWGAGGTQYF
TRBV6-5,TRBJ1-1,-,CASSYSISTEAFF
TRBV4-2,TRBJ2-3,-,CASKGGIPDTQYF
TRBV25-1,TRBJ1-2,-,CASSVGGTYGYTF
TRBV2,TRBJ1-5,-,CASTGQGLVGQPQHF
TRBV10-1,TRBJ1-5,-,CASMPFTGGASQPQHF
TRBV18,TRBJ2-1,-,CASSPPRGGHEQFF
TRBV6-2/TRBV6-3,TRBJ1-5,-,CASSSGTFNQPQHF
TRBV7-9,TRBJ2-7,few,CASSSWTGSEQYF
TRBV5-6,TRBJ1-5,-,CASSLAVGSNQPQHF
TRBV7-3,TRBJ1-3,-,CASSFLNTIYF
TRBV30,TRBJ1-5,-,CAWSDRESQPQHF
TRBV7-9,TRBJ1-4,-,CASSSRQGREKLFF
TRBV9,TRBJ2-7,-,CASSPRPSGEQYF
TRBV3-1/TRBV3-2,TRBJ1-1,-,CASSQGLMGPEAFF
TRBV11-2,TRBJ2-7,-,CASSLIPTRSYEQYF
TRBV10-3,TRBJ1-1,once,CAISEKAIATWTEAFF
TRBV11-3,TRBJ2-2,-,CATRAGGNTGELFF
TRBV7-3,TRBJ2-3,-,CASSLTGRGTDTQYF
TRBV28,TRBJ2-1,-,CASRPPGLAGLNEQFF
TRBV19,TRBJ2-7,-,CASSMGWTGTGDEQYF
TRBV2,TRBJ1-1,-,CASGGKGFIPMTTEAFF
TRBV5-5,TRBJ2-1,-,CASSLGLAQINEQFF
TRBV10-3,TRBJ2-1,-,CAISDRGLVNEQFF
TRBV28,TRBJ1-1,-,CASSFRRRNMNTEAFF
TRBV27,TRBJ1-1,-,CASSLGPNTEAFF
TRBV15,TRBJ2-7,few,CATSRDRMYEQYF
TRBV7-9,TRBJ2-3,-,CASTGTDTQYF
TRBV5-1,TRBJ2-1,few,CASSPVAGGDNEQFF
TRBV5-6,TRBJ1-1,-,CASSRDSLNTEAFF
TRBV13,TRBJ1-1,once,CASSSWTGLRNTEAFF
TRBV4-3,TRBJ1-3,-,CASSQDRRAISGNTIYF
TRBV3-1/TRBV3-2,TRBJ2-3,few,CASSQDRYRGSDTQYF
TRBV2,TRBJ1-5,-,CASSEGAPNQPQHF
TRBV7-2,TRBJ1-2,-,CASSWGQTYGYTF
TRBV19,TRBJ1-4,-,CASSIGPRGEKLFF
TRBV28,TRBJ2-6,-,CASKQTSGRPGANVLTF
TRBV13,TRBJ1-1,once,CASSPTGDRGKNTEAFF
TRBV28,TRBJ1-1,-,CASRDLQEKNTEAFF
TRBV27,TRBJ1-4,once,CASSPAGHYNEKLFF
TRBV27,TRBJ1-5,once,CASMGTSNQPQHF